The 10 T cell receptor beta chains presented below share a single source sample, sequenced in a study of cytomegalovirus exposure and HLA in healthy donors. PCR amplification relied on 60 Vbeta primers (plus 13 Jbeta primers). TCRdb keeps only in-frame clones here, not all; method: immunoSEQ multiplex PCR. The sample shows about 170,000 clones, 70% to 80% of them seen only once. Sequenced material: PBMCs. The receptors here all came from a female donor in good health and CMV-seronegative.

This chain links TRBV10-3 with TRBJ2-5; perhaps TRBD2 as D (6 bases). CDR3 length: 18 amino acids. V lost 0 bases and J lost 5, with 22 bases in between. Germline V gene lookup returns CDR1 ENHRY and CDR2 SYGVKD. The CDR3 nucleotides read TGTGCCATCAGTGAGTCGGGTAGGGGCACCGGGAGTTTCGAGACCCAGTACTTC. Translating gives CAISESGRGTGSFETQYF.

The chain employs TRBV4-1 and TRBJ2-3; 8 bases fit TRBD1. The CDR3 totals 15 residues. With V trimmed by 0 bases and J by 2 bases, 1 base remained unmatched. Germline V gene sequence: CDR1 MGHRA, CDR2 YSYEKL. For the CDR3, the DNA is TGCGCCAGCAGCCAAGAGGGACAGGACACAGATACGCAGTATTTT. Protein: CASSQEGQDTDTQYF.

The rearrangement uses TRBV28 and TRBJ1-5, with a tentative D call TRBD1 (5 bases). The V gene lost 6 bases and the J gene lost 3 bases, with 15 bases spanning the gap. The CDR3 has 15 amino acids. CDR1 and CDR2 (germline): MDHEN, SYDVKM. The CDR3 reads CASSPAAGLNQPQHF. CDR3 sequence (DNA): TGTGCCAGCAGCCCCGCAGCAGGGCTCAATCAGCCCCAGCATTTT.

V gene TRBV30 combines with J gene TRBJ2-7, with 9 bases fitting TRBD1. V was pared by 5 bases and J by 11 bases, with 13 bases of the junction left unmatched. CDR1 GTSNPN and CDR2 SVGIG come from the germline V gene (reference sequence). The CDR3 contains 13 residues. Here the CDR3 reads CAWENSGTGLKYF. CDR3 in DNA: TGTGCCTGGGAGAATTCCGGGACAGGGTTGAAGTACTTC. Together with reference TRBV30 and TRBJ2-7, the CDR3 gives the full variable domain: SQTIHQWPATLVQPVGSPLSLECTVEGTSNPNLYWYRQAAGRGLQLLFYSVGIGQISSEVPQNLSASRPQDRQFILSSKKLLLSDSGFYLCAWENSGTGLKYFGPGTRLTVT.

The chain is built from TRBV7-2 and TRBJ1-6; weak D call: TRBD1 (6 bases). The CDR3 is made up of 16 amino acids. The V gene's germline CDR1 is SGHTA and CDR2 FQGNSA. The ends were cut back, 6 bases at V and 0 bases at J, with 12 bases in the middle. CDR3 DNA: TGTGCCAGCAGGGTTACAGGGCGCTCCTATAATTCACCCCTCCACTTT. This translates into CASRVTGRSYNSPLHF.

The rearrangement uses TRBV27 and TRBJ1-6, with D possibly TRBD1 on 5 matching bases. The germline V gene encodes CDR1 MNHEY and CDR2 SMNVEV (reference sequence). Trimming left V 6 bases short and J 6 bases short, with 15 bases between. There are 15 residues in the CDR3. CDR3 in amino acids: CASRSSGDFNSPLHF. DNA for the CDR3: TGTGCCAGCAGATCCTCGGGGGATTTTAATTCACCCCTCCACTTT.

The chain links TRBV11-2 to TRBJ2-1; weak D call: TRBD2 (7 bases). Germline lookup yields CDR1 SGHAT and CDR2 FQNNGV. The CDR3 runs to 15 residues. Trimming removed 5 bases at V and 13 bases at J, with 24 bases between. The CDR3 DNA sequence: TGTGCCAGCAGCCCCGACCGGGCGGGGGCCCTTTCACAGTTCTTC. Its translation is CASSPDRAGALSQFF.

The chain is built from TRBV4-2 and TRBJ2-5; 9 nucleotides line up with TRBD1. The CDR3 loop spans 17 amino acids. In germline, CDR1 is LGHNA, CDR2 YNFKEQ. V lost 2 bases, J lost 4 bases, and 11 bases stayed unmatched. DNA of the CDR3: TGTGCCAGCAGCCAAAACTTTTTACAGGGGGCTTCAGAGACCCAGTACTTC. Translation: CASSQNFLQGASETQYF.

This chain connects TRBV18 to TRBJ2-7; 11 nucleotides match TRBD2. The V gene's germline CDR1 is KGHSH and CDR2 LQKENI. V trimming: 2 bases; J trimming: 3 bases; junction bases outside the gene matches: 6. CDR3 size: 16 residues. Written as DNA, the CDR3 is TGTGCCAGCTCACCAGGTGGAACTAGCGGGAGCTACGAGCAGTACTTC. Translated: CASSPGGTSGSYEQYF.

The chain employs TRBV4-2 and TRBJ1-5, with TRBD1 as a possible D gene (6 bases). Between the trimmed V and J ends, which lost 3 bases and 4 bases, there was a span of 10 bases. From germline, CDR1 is LGHNA and CDR2 YNFKEQ. This CDR3 contains 14 residues. The CDR3 protein is CASSHGTHNQPQHF. DNA of the CDR3: TGTGCCAGCAGCCACGGGACACATAATCAGCCCCAGCATTTT.